The rows below give T cell receptor beta chains drawn from one sample of a study of T cells of healthy individuals. Each CDR3 protein gets one entry after TCRdb re-called the 5' RACE reads with MiXCR. The sample has about 82,000 distinct CDR3 sequences, about 4.8% seen once. The receptors shown here come from a female donor in good health. Both conserved end residues are part of each CDR3. Fields, in order: J gene, V gene, CDR3 protein.

j_call: TRBJ2-7
v_call: TRBV14
cdr3_aa: CASSPDPGSSYEQYF

j_call: TRBJ2-7
v_call: TRBV6-5
cdr3_aa: CASSALSPPEQYF

j_call: TRBJ2-3
v_call: TRBV29-1
cdr3_aa: CSVEGDPPTDTQYF

j_call: TRBJ2-1
v_call: TRBV11-2
cdr3_aa: CASSFGWSDNEQFF

j_call: TRBJ2-7
v_call: TRBV12-3/TRBV12-4
cdr3_aa: CASSLARGWDEQYF

j_call: TRBJ2-2
v_call: TRBV5-1
cdr3_aa: CASSSADSTGELFF

j_call: TRBJ2-6
v_call: TRBV7-9
cdr3_aa: CASSWYPTVSGANVLTF

j_call: TRBJ1-1
v_call: TRBV6-5
cdr3_aa: CATFNTEAFF

j_call: TRBJ2-1
v_call: TRBV3-1
cdr3_aa: CASSQVGGSSYNEQFF

j_call: TRBJ1-2
v_call: TRBV7-3
cdr3_aa: CASSLSPGYGYTF

j_call: TRBJ2-7
v_call: TRBV10-3
cdr3_aa: CAISDRVQEQYF

j_call: TRBJ2-6
v_call: TRBV6-1
cdr3_aa: CASSLELGVSGANVLTF

j_call: TRBJ2-7
v_call: TRBV30
cdr3_aa: CAWSIGTGANEQYF

j_call: TRBJ2-5
v_call: TRBV12-3/TRBV12-4
cdr3_aa: CASSFSPGQGILETQYF

j_call: TRBJ2-7
v_call: TRBV7-2
cdr3_aa: CASSPLAGGGSYEQYF

j_call: TRBJ2-1
v_call: TRBV7-9
cdr3_aa: CASSFILAYSYNEQFF

j_call: TRBJ1-1
v_call: TRBV20-1
cdr3_aa: CSAREVTEAFF

j_call: TRBJ2-1
v_call: TRBV10-3
cdr3_aa: CAINGGLSNEQFF

j_call: TRBJ2-3
v_call: TRBV4-1
cdr3_aa: CASSGRDNGDTQYF

j_call: TRBJ2-7
v_call: TRBV7-4
cdr3_aa: CASSSRLASYYEQYF

j_call: TRBJ1-2
v_call: TRBV7-2
cdr3_aa: CASSLLQENYGYTF

j_call: TRBJ1-1
v_call: TRBV5-8
cdr3_aa: CASSLGQGPRNTEAFF

j_call: TRBJ2-7
v_call: TRBV4-3
cdr3_aa: CASSLAKYYEQYF

j_call: TRBJ2-7
v_call: TRBV6-2/TRBV6-3
cdr3_aa: CDSSYTSFYEQYF